Shown below are 12 T cell receptor beta chains from a single sample sequenced in a study of blood T cell repertoires in COVID-19. Sequencing used immunoSEQ multiplex PCR; TCRdb keeps in-frame clones, though not all of them. The data show fewer than 300,000 clones, about 76% seen once. The material sequenced was peripheral blood. All receptors derive from a woman aged 55-69 years with active or convalescent COVID-19.

The rearrangement joins TRBV7-2 to TRBJ2-3, with 7 nucleotides matching TRBD1. V trimming: 5 bases; J trimming: 4 bases; junction bases outside the gene matches: 6. The germline V gene encodes CDR1 SGHTA and CDR2 FQGNSA. CDR3 size: 14 residues. The CDR3 is CASSLDRDADTQYF. CDR3 DNA: TGTGCCAGCAGCCTTGACAGGGATGCAGATACGCAGTATTTT. Full variable domain (missing parts from reference TRBV7-2 and TRBJ2-3): GAGVSQSPSNKVTEKGKDVELRCDPISGHTALYWYRQSLGQGLEFLIYFQGNSAPDKSGLPSDRFSAERTGGSVSTLTIQRTQQEDSAVYLCASSLDRDADTQYFGPGTRLTVL.

A single count supports this clone. The V call is TRBV7-2, the J call TRBJ2-7; TRBD2 matches 8 bases. The CDR3 sequence is 15 residues long. The germline gives CDR1 SGHTA, CDR2 FQGNSA. The trim removed 5 bases at V and 7 bases at J, leaving 13 bases unmatched. The CDR3 DNA is TGTGCCAGCAGCCCACAGGGTCGGGGGGGCGGTGAGCAGTACTTC. It encodes CASSPQGRGGGEQYF.

The chain is built from TRBV18 and TRBJ1-1; unclear D gene. Germline CDR1 KGHSH, CDR2 LQKENI. The length of the CDR3 is 13 residues. V was trimmed by 2 bases and J by 6 bases, leaving 10 bases between them. The CDR3 spells CASSPKEEAEAFF. CDR3 DNA sequence: TGTGCCAGCTCACCAAAGGAGGAGGCTGAAGCTTTCTTT.

J is TRBJ1-1 and V is TRBV5-1; TRBD1 aligns across 7 bases. This CDR3 region has 14 residues. Germline assignment: CDR1 SGHRS and CDR2 YFSETQ. The V gene end was trimmed by 4 bases and the J gene end by 1 base; junction bases not matched to a gene: 4. The CDR3 protein is CASSGGTENTEAFF. DNA of the CDR3: TGCGCCAGCAGCGGGGGGACAGAGAACACTGAAGCTTTCTTT.

The chain combines TRBV3-1 (or the pseudogene TRBV3-2) with TRBJ2-7; possibly TRBD2 for D (7 bases). The V and J ends lost 3 bases and 11 bases respectively, with 23 bases between them. Germline V gives CDR1 LGHDT, CDR2 YNNKEL (reference sequence). The length of the CDR3 is 15 residues. The CDR3 DNA follows: TGTGCCAGCAGCCACAACGGTTTGCGGGGGCCGGGTAAGTACTTC. This translates into CASSHNGLRGPGKYF.

This chain links TRBV6-5 with TRBJ2-3; 8 nucleotides line up with TRBD2. The CDR3 length is 15 residues. The ends lost 4 bases at V and 6 bases at J; junction bases unmatched: 9. Germline V gives CDR1 MNHEY, CDR2 SVGAGI. The DNA of the CDR3 is TGTGCCAGCAGTTTCGGGACTAGGGGCGTGGATACGCAGTATTTT. Protein sequence: CASSFGTRGVDTQYF.

The chain employs TRBV5-4 and TRBJ2-6, with D maybe TRBD2 (6 bases). This CDR3 is built from 17 residues. CDR1 and CDR2 (germline): SGHNT, YYREEE (reference sequence). Trimming shortened V by 3 bases and J by 0 bases, and 13 bases separated the two germline ends. Here the CDR3 reads CASSSEGLVSGANVLTF. CDR3 bases: TGTGCCAGCAGCTCGGAGGGACTGGTCTCTGGGGCCAACGTCCTGACTTTC.

This rearrangement joins TRBV2 to TRBJ2-7; maybe TRBD1 (6 bases). Per the germline V gene, CDR1 is SNHLY and CDR2 is FYNNEI. The length of the CDR3 is 15 residues. Between the trimmed V and J ends, which lost 6 bases and 3 bases, there was a span of 18 bases. For the CDR3, the DNA is TGTGCCAGCAGCGGTAACAGGGATGGGGGCTACGAGCAGTACTTC. It encodes CASSGNRDGGYEQYF. Together with reference TRBV2 and TRBJ2-7, the CDR3 gives the full variable domain: EPEVTQTPSHQVTQMGQEVILRCVPISNHLYFYWYRQILGQKVEFLVSFYNNEISEKSEIFDDQFSVERPDGSNFTLKIRSTKLEDSAMYFCASSGNRDGGYEQYFGPGTRLTVT.

The chain has TRBV5-1 and TRBJ2-7, with D tentatively TRBD2 (5 bases). V shed 4 bases and J shed 2 bases, with 10 bases lying between them. This CDR3 contains 13 residues. The germline V gene encodes CDR1 SGHRS and CDR2 YFSETQ. The CDR3 region has the DNA TGCGCCAGCAGCAGGGAGCGGACCTACGAGCAGTACTTC. Translation gives CASSRERTYEQYF. Together with reference TRBV5-1 and TRBJ2-7, the CDR3 gives the full variable domain: KAGVTQTPRYLIKTRGQQVTLSCSPISGHRSVSWYQQTPGQGLQFLFEYFSETQRNKGNFPGRFSGRQFSNSRSEMNVSTLELGDSALYLCASSRERTYEQYFGPGTRLTVT.

Remarks on this clone: A junction end diverges from the germline sequence, so it may reflect a read error. The J gene is TRBJ1-2, the V gene TRBV2; 9 bases line up with TRBD1. This CDR3 has 14 residues. CDR1 and CDR2 (germline): SNHLY, FYNNEI. CDR3 loop: CASREDRGSVGYTF. The CDR3 region has the DNA TGTGCCAGCAGAGAAGACAGGGGGTCAGTTGGCTACACCTTC.

This rearrangement joins TRBV19 to TRBJ2-7, with 10 positions matching TRBD1. The germline CDR1 and CDR2 sequences are LNHDA and SQIVND (reference sequence). The J segment lost 6 bases and the V segment lost 7 bases, leaving 6 bases of the junction unmatched. The CDR3 contains 13 residues. The CDR3 region has the DNA TGTGCCAGTATGGGGACAGGGGCGTTCGAGCAGTACTTC. Protein product: CASMGTGAFEQYF.

In DNA form, the CDR3 reads TGTGCCAGCACCCTAAGACACAAAGCTTTCTTT. Its protein product is CASTLRHKAFF. This chain connects TRBV6-4 to TRBJ1-1; no firm D call. Germline V gives CDR1 MRHNA, CDR2 SNTAGT. Trimming cost V 7 bases and J 9 bases, with 12 bases left between them. This CDR3 has 11 amino acids.